These 29 T cell receptor beta chains came from one sample sequenced in a study of T cells after yellow fever vaccination. TCRdb re-analysed the 5' RACE reads in MiXCR, keeping a single row per CDR3 protein. The table includes 25,000 to 30,000 distinct CDR3 sequences, 4% to 5.5% detected once. Sequences were derived from PBMCs, either bulk or a sorted T-cell subset (CD4+, CD8+, memory, or dextramer-sorted; not recorded which), sampled on the day of the yellow fever booster vaccination. These TCRs come from a man younger than 35 who received the YFV17D yellow fever vaccine.

This clonotype has at least ten counts. V gene TRBV28 combines with J gene TRBJ1-3, with 10 bases that match TRBD1. Germline V CDR1 and CDR2: MDHEN, SYDVKM. The CDR3 runs 15 residues. J gave up 8 bases and V 4 bases, and 8 bases lay outside the gene matches. CDR3 amino acids: CASSSGTGERHTIYF. CDR3 sequence (DNA): TGTGCCAGCAGTTCCGGGACAGGGGAGAGGCACACCATATATTTT.

This clonotype came up many times. The chain employs TRBV11-2 and TRBJ1-5; no firm D call. The germline gives CDR1 SGHAT, CDR2 FQNNGV. V gave up 1 base and J gave up 3 bases, with 4 bases separating them. The CDR3 has 13 residues. Here the CDR3 reads CASSLAPNQPQHF. DNA of the CDR3: TGTGCCAGCAGCTTAGCCCCCAATCAGCCCCAGCATTTT.

This clonotype was detected many times. Here the CDR3 reads CASSFGPGEQYV. The CDR3 DNA reads as TGTGCCAGCAGTTTCGGACCTGGGGAGCAGTACGTC. The chain combines TRBV25-1 with TRBJ2-7; D is unclear. V was clipped by 5 bases and J by 7 bases, with 12 bases between them. Germline loops: CDR1 MGHDK, CDR2 SYGVNS. The CDR3 covers 12 residues.

J is TRBJ1-5 and V is TRBV5-1, with a weak D call TRBD1 (6 bases). The CDR3 spans 15 residues. Looked up from germline, CDR1 is SGHRS and CDR2 is YFSETQ. Trimming left V 0 bases short and J 6 bases short, with 13 bases between. CDR3 nucleotides: TGCGCCAGCAGCTTGGGGCCAGGGGACGGTCAGCCCCAGCATTTT. This codes for CASSLGPGDGQPQHF.

This clonotype was seen more than once but under ten times. The rearrangement uses TRBV14 and TRBJ2-7, with D perhaps TRBD1 (6 bases). The CDR3 consists of 14 residues. V lost 1 base and J 4 bases, leaving 11 bases between the germline ends. From germline, CDR1 is SGHDN and CDR2 FVKESK. In DNA form, the CDR3 reads TGTGCCAGCAGCCAAGCAGGGGATGGGTACGAGCAGTACGTC. Translated: CASSQAGDGYEQYV.

The rearrangement uses TRBV7-9 and TRBJ1-3; TRBD1 is a possible D gene (6 bases). This CDR3 has 16 amino acids. CDR1 and CDR2 (germline): SEHNR, FQNEAQ (reference sequence). Trimming pared 3 bases from V and 9 bases from J, leaving 21 bases between. The CDR3 is CASSLQRLGGGATIYF. The DNA of the CDR3 is TGTGCCAGCAGCTTGCAACGCCTCGGAGGGGGGGCCACCATATATTTT.

This clonotype is termed large. This chain uses TRBV7-2 with TRBJ2-1, with 13 positions matching TRBD2. This CDR3 has 15 amino acids. The J segment lost 6 bases and the V segment lost 1 base, leaving 0 bases of the junction unmatched. Germline CDR1 reads SGHTA; CDR2 reads FQGNSA. The CDR3 reads CASSLGLAGGNEQFF. The DNA of the CDR3 is TGTGCCAGCAGCTTAGGACTAGCGGGGGGCAATGAGCAGTTCTTC.

This clonotype was picked up many times. The chain has TRBV20-1 and TRBJ2-2, with TRBD1 matching over 8 bases. V shed 6 bases, J shed 7 bases, and the junction held 10 bases outside the gene matches. The germline V gene has CDR1 DFQATT and CDR2 SNEGSKA (reference sequence). This CDR3 has 14 residues. The CDR3 DNA reads TGCAGTGCCACACCTTCAGGGGGCGGCGGGGAGCTGTTTTTT. Its translation is CSATPSGGGGELFF.

The chain has TRBV11-2 and TRBJ2-7; the D is unclear. CDR1 is SGHAT, CDR2 FQNNGV, per germline. CDR3 length equals 15 residues. Trimming pared 5 bases from V and 1 base from J, leaving 15 bases between. CDR3 region: CASSPANMGSYEQYV. As DNA, the CDR3 is TGTGCCAGCAGCCCCGCGAATATGGGATCCTACGAGCAGTACGTC.

There are many counts of this clonotype. The CDR3 DNA is TGTGCCAGCAGCTTGGAAGTCTTTCCCAGGTTCAAAATCGAGCAGCCCCAGCATTTT. Amino acid sequence: CASSLEVFPRFKIEQPQHF. The chain couples TRBV5-5 to TRBJ1-5; no reliable D call. Between the trimmed V and J ends, which lost 0 bases and 7 bases, there was a span of 26 bases. The CDR3 has 19 amino acids. Germline V lookup: CDR1 SGHKS, CDR2 YYEKEE (reference sequence).

There are many counts of this clonotype. This chain connects TRBV29-1 to TRBJ2-5, with no clear D. The V gene lost 6 bases and the J gene lost 5 bases, with 13 bases spanning the gap. CDR3 length equals 12 residues. Germline CDR1 and CDR2: SQVTM and ANQGSEA. CDR3 residues: CSVELISETQYF. The CDR3 region has the DNA TGCAGCGTAGAATTGATTTCGGAGACCCAGTACTTC.

For this clonotype: A much larger clone lies one base from this, so it may be a read error. The V call is TRBV27, the J call TRBJ1-2, with TRBD1 matching 9 bases. Germline CDR1 is MNHEY and CDR2 is SMNVEV (reference sequence). The CDR3 spans 15 residues. In DNA, the CDR3 is TGTGCCAGCACCCAGTCCGGGACAGGGAGGGGTGGCGACACCTTC. Translated: CASTQSGTGRGGDTF.

This clonotype was recorded at least ten times. The chain uses TRBV7-2 and TRBJ2-1; the match to TRBD2 covers 9 bases. This CDR3 contains 16 residues. Germline trimming cut 5 bases from V and 2 bases from J; bases unmatched to any gene: 7. CDR1 SGHTA and CDR2 FQGNSA come from the germline V gene. CDR3 sequence: CASSLDSGGPYNEQFF. CDR3 nucleotides: TGTGCCAGCAGCCTCGATAGCGGGGGCCCCTACAATGAGCAGTTCTTC.

The table lists this clonotype with a few counts. The J gene is TRBJ2-2, the V gene TRBV3-2; the listed D gene, TRBD1, was not tested against the DNA. TRBV3-2 is marked as a pseudogene. The CDR3 sequence is 17 residues long. CDR3 region: CASSQEGRGANTGELFF. CDR3 in DNA: TGTGCCAGCAGCCAAGAAGGGCGGGGAGCAAACACCGGGGAGCTGTTTTTT.

This clonotype was recorded many times. The chain combines TRBV12-3 or TRBV12-4 with TRBJ2-5; D possibly corresponds to TRBD2 (7 bases). The CDR3 contains 14 residues. V gave up 7 bases and J gave up 1 base, with 13 bases separating them. As DNA, the CDR3 is TGTGCCAGCACTTTCGGGGGGCCCCAAGAGACCCAGTACTTC. Its translation is CASTFGGPQETQYF.

In DNA, the CDR3 is TGCGCCAGCAGCTTGGAAAAACAGGGTAGCCAAGAGACCCAGTACTTC. This translates into CASSLEKQGSQETQYF. The chain joins TRBV5-1 to TRBJ2-5; TRBD1 is a possible D gene (6 bases). The CDR3 is made up of 16 amino acids. The ends were cut back, 0 bases at V and 1 base at J, with 13 bases in the middle. Germline CDR1 SGHRS, CDR2 YFSETQ.

This clonotype was recorded many times. The rearrangement joins TRBV5-1 to TRBJ1-1, with D possibly being TRBD1 (6 bases). V was trimmed by 4 bases and J by 4 bases, leaving 17 bases between them. The CDR3 has 15 residues. CDR1 is SGHRS, CDR2 YFSETQ, per germline. CDR3 residues: CASSAQGNRITEAFF. The CDR3 DNA reads as TGCGCCAGCAGCGCACAGGGTAATAGGATCACTGAAGCTTTCTTT.

J is TRBJ2-5 and V is TRBV5-1, with D unresolved. Germline V lookup: CDR1 SGHRS, CDR2 YFSETQ. There are 13 residues in the CDR3. Trimming shortened V by 1 base and J by 2 bases, and 6 bases separated the two germline ends. The CDR3, as DNA: TGCGCCAGCAGCTTGTCGGCACAAGAGACCCAGTACTTC. It specifies CASSLSAQETQYF. Full variable domain (remainder filled in from reference TRBV5-1 and TRBJ2-5): KAGVTQTPRYLIKTRGQQVTLSCSPISGHRSVSWYQQTPGQGLQFLFEYFSETQRNKGNFPGRFSGRQFSNSRSEMNVSTLELGDSALYLCASSLSAQETQYFGPGTRLLVL.

This clonotype was seen repeatedly, ten times or more. J is TRBJ1-1 and V is TRBV12-3 or TRBV12-4; the match to TRBD1 covers 9 bases. CDR3 length: 15 amino acids. After removal of 4 bases from V and 6 bases from J, the junction contained 9 bases not matched to a gene. CDR3 nucleotide sequence: TGTGCCAGCAGTTCCCTGACAGGGGGGGATGCTGAAGCTTTCTTT. Amino acid sequence: CASSSLTGGDAEAFF.

The table lists this clonotype with many counts. The chain couples TRBV20-1 to TRBJ1-2; possibly TRBD1 for D (5 bases). In germline, CDR1 is DFQATT, CDR2 SNEGSKA (reference sequence). CDR3 size: 15 residues. Trimming left V 0 bases short and J 1 base short, with 12 bases between. CDR3 amino acids: CSAREKGDLNYGYTF. CDR3 DNA sequence: TGCAGTGCTAGAGAGAAAGGGGACCTTAACTATGGCTACACCTTC.

This clonotype has at least ten counts. The chain has TRBV11-2 and TRBJ2-3; 8 bases align to TRBD1. The ends lost 5 bases at V and 4 bases at J; junction bases unmatched: 11. Germline CDR1 is SGHAT and CDR2 is FQNNGV. The CDR3 totals 16 residues. CDR3 DNA: TGTGCCAGCAGCCCGGCGGGACAGGTCATGGCAGATACGCAGTATTTT. This encodes CASSPAGQVMADTQYF.

The sample holds many counts of this clonotype. The chain has TRBV5-6 and TRBJ1-5; maybe TRBD1 (5 bases). Germline V gene sequence: CDR1 SGHDT, CDR2 YYEEEE. This CDR3 is built from 14 residues. V lost 4 bases and J lost 1, with 9 bases in between. In nucleotides, the CDR3 is TGTGCCAGCAGCACCAGACAGAGCAATCAGCCCCAGCATTTT. It translates to CASSTRQSNQPQHF.

The CDR3 sequence: CSARTPRTYTGELFF. The CDR3 DNA follows: TGCAGTGCTAGGACCCCCAGGACTTACACCGGGGAGCTGTTTTTT. This chain links TRBV20-1 with TRBJ2-2, with a tentative D call TRBD2 (5 bases). Trimming left V 3 bases short and J 3 bases short, with 14 bases between. CDR3 size: 15 residues. Germline-derived CDR1 and CDR2 are DFQATT and SNEGSKA (reference sequence).

This clonotype was recorded at least ten times. This sequence joins TRBV7-2 and TRBJ2-7; D perhaps matches TRBD1 (5 bases). The CDR3 length is 14 residues. The V gene lost 5 bases and the J gene lost 2 bases, with 13 bases spanning the gap. Germline V gene sequence: CDR1 SGHTA, CDR2 FQGNSA. CDR3 protein: CASSTFDRPYEQYF. In DNA, the CDR3 is TGTGCCAGCAGCACCTTCGACAGACCCTACGAGCAGTACTTC. The full variable domain, in which reference TRBV7-2 and TRBJ2-7 provide the parts outside the CDR3, is GAGVSQSPSNKVTEKGKDVELRCDPISGHTALYWYRQSLGQGLEFLIYFQGNSAPDKSGLPSDRFSAERTGGSVSTLTIQRTQQEDSAVYLCASSTFDRPYEQYFGPGTRLTVT.

The chain employs TRBV19 and TRBJ2-1; 7 bases map to TRBD1. Trimming cost V 5 bases and J 5 bases; bases outside gene matches: 6. The CDR3 is 14 residues long. Per germline, CDR1 LNHDA and CDR2 SQIVND (reference sequence). Here the CDR3 DNA reads TGTGCCAGTAGTCTCCGGGACAGAGACAATGAGCAGTTCTTC. Its translation is CASSLRDRDNEQFF.

The table lists this clonotype with many counts. The chain joins TRBV20-1 to TRBJ2-7; weak D call: TRBD2 (6 bases). V lost 2 bases and J lost 4, with 12 bases in between. There are 13 residues in the CDR3. The V gene's germline CDR1 is DFQATT and CDR2 SNEGSKA (reference sequence). DNA of the CDR3: TGCAGTGCTAGATTGGGTGGAGGGTACGAGCAGTACTTC. Protein: CSARLGGGYEQYF.

This clonotype has at least ten counts. The V gene is TRBV7-2, the J gene TRBJ2-3; TRBD1 might be the D (6 bases). The CDR3 is 15 residues long. Trimming left V 3 bases short and J 3 bases short, with 13 bases between. The germline V gene has CDR1 SGHTA and CDR2 FQGNSA. CDR3 sequence: CASSFVGAGTDTQYF. As DNA, the CDR3 is TGTGCCAGCAGCTTCGTGGGGGCCGGAACAGATACGCAGTATTTT. The variable domain in full, with the rest retrieved from reference TRBV7-2 and TRBJ2-3, is GAGVSQSPSNKVTEKGKDVELRCDPISGHTALYWYRQSLGQGLEFLIYFQGNSAPDKSGLPSDRFSAERTGGSVSTLTIQRTQQEDSAVYLCASSFVGAGTDTQYFGPGTRLTVL.

In this sample, this clonotype turned up many times. The chain has TRBV5-1 and TRBJ1-6, with 7 bases fitting TRBD1. This CDR3 has 13 amino acids. Germline V CDR1 and CDR2: SGHRS, YFSETQ. Unmatched junction bases numbered 3, after V lost 7 bases and J lost 5 bases. CDR3 amino acids: CASCDRDNSPLHF. The DNA of the CDR3 is TGCGCCAGCTGTGACAGGGATAATTCACCCCTCCACTTT.

This clonotype was recorded at least ten times. The rearrangement links TRBV7-9 to TRBJ2-3; D ambiguous. V was pared by 3 bases and J by 2 bases, with 15 bases between. Germline V lookup: CDR1 SEHNR, CDR2 FQNEAQ (reference sequence). This CDR3 contains 16 residues. CDR3 protein: CASSFLSHPITDTQYF. CDR3 DNA: TGTGCCAGCAGCTTCCTTTCCCACCCCATCACAGATACGCAGTATTTT.